A selection of T cell receptor beta chains follows, all from one sample in a study of blood T cell repertoires in COVID-19. This table comes from immunoSEQ multiplex PCR, and its TCRdb copy is limited to in-frame clones, with some not included. This sample has about 100,000 clones, with more than 85% found just once. Specimen: peripheral blood. These receptors were collected from a man aged 55 to 70 with acute or convalescent COVID-19. The CDR3 runs from the conserved cysteine through the conserved F or W. The D gene is left open where the match is weak. Size tells how often a clone was seen (once, few, many) or the class of an expanded clone, and some rows leave it out.

d_gene: .; j_gene: TRBJ2-1; v_gene: TRBV18; abundance: .; CDR3nt: TGTGCCAGCTCACCACCAAGGGGGAGCTCCTACAATGAGCAGTTCTTC; CDR3aa: CASSPPRGSSYNEQFF
d_gene: .; j_gene: TRBJ1-1; v_gene: TRBV18; abundance: few; CDR3nt: TGTGCCAGCTCACCTCTCGGAGGCGCTGAAGCTTTCTTT; CDR3aa: CASSPLGGAEAFF
d_gene: TRBD2; j_gene: TRBJ2-7; v_gene: TRBV3-1/TRBV3-2; abundance: .; CDR3nt: TGTGCCAGCAGCCCAGGCGGGAGCTACGAGCAGTACTTC; CDR3aa: CASSPGGSYEQYF
d_gene: TRBD1; j_gene: TRBJ2-1; v_gene: TRBV9; abundance: .; CDR3nt: TGTGCCAGCAGCGTAGTCGGACAGGGGGCCTACAATGAGCAGTTCTTC; CDR3aa: CASSVVGQGAYNEQFF
d_gene: .; j_gene: TRBJ1-2; v_gene: TRBV5-1; abundance: .; CDR3nt: TGCGCCAGCAGCTTGGGGGGGACTCCGGGTGGCTACACCTTC; CDR3aa: CASSLGGTPGGYTF
d_gene: .; j_gene: TRBJ1-2; v_gene: TRBV7-3; abundance: .; CDR3nt: TGTGCCAGCAAACCCGGGTTATCCTCCTATGGCTACACCTTC; CDR3aa: CASKPGLSSYGYTF
d_gene: TRBD1; j_gene: TRBJ1-5; v_gene: TRBV6-5; abundance: .; CDR3nt: TGTGCCAGCCGAAGACCTGACAGGGGCAATCAGCCCCAGCATTTT; CDR3aa: CASRRPDRGNQPQHF
d_gene: TRBD2; j_gene: TRBJ2-1; v_gene: TRBV5-1; abundance: .; CDR3nt: TGCGCCAGCAGCTTGGGGTTTGGCGGGAGGGTGCCTGAGCAGTTCTTC; CDR3aa: CASSLGFGGRVPEQFF
d_gene: TRBD2; j_gene: TRBJ2-1; v_gene: TRBV29-1; abundance: .; CDR3nt: TGCAGCGGAAGAGTAGCGGGAGCGGGCAATGAGCAGTTCTTC; CDR3aa: CSGRVAGAGNEQFF
d_gene: .; j_gene: TRBJ1-2; v_gene: TRBV12-5; abundance: .; CDR3nt: TGTGCTAGTGGTTTGGTAGGCCACAGCAATGGCTACACCTTC; CDR3aa: CASGLVGHSNGYTF
d_gene: .; j_gene: TRBJ2-1; v_gene: TRBV11-3; abundance: .; CDR3nt: TGTGCCAGCAGCCGCACAGGCGCTAATGAGCAGTTCTTC; CDR3aa: CASSRTGANEQFF
d_gene: .; j_gene: TRBJ1-1; v_gene: TRBV27; abundance: .; CDR3nt: TGTGCCAGCATTGGGGAAGGGGCTGAAGCTTTCTTT; CDR3aa: CASIGEGAEAFF